The sequence of this T cell receptor (beta chain) was determined in a study of regulatory T cells in long-lasting Graves disease. This clonotype has ten or more counts. Both iRepertoire HTBI primers and Arm-PCR of CDR3 regions were used to build the TCR beta libraries. TCRdb re-analysed the multiplex PCR reads in MiXCR, keeping a single row per CDR3 protein. Of about half a million distinct CDR3 sequences listed, approximately 12% are singletons. Time point meaning: newly diagnosed GD, antithyroid drugs for less than 3 months. From PBMCs, RNA was extracted and then used to make the TCR library. This same sample was also part of a study on T cells in Graves' hyperthyroidism and ophthalmopathy. That publication notes: Most thyroid clonotypes that were expanded above 0.001 also turned up in blood.

This sequence was found in a woman aged 30 to 39 with Graves disease. The material was peripheral blood mononuclear cells (PBMCs), obtained at new diagnosis, from a patient treated with antithyroid drugs.

The CDR3 coding sequence is TGCGCCAGCAGCTGGGGACAGGGGGAGTATGGCTACACCTTC. Translating it yields CASSWGQGEYGYTF. V usage is TRBV5-1 and J usage is TRBJ1-2; TRBD1 matches 11 bases. CDR3 length: 14 amino acids. V lost 3 bases to trimming and J lost 5 bases; unmatched junction nucleotides: 3. Germline V gene data show CDR1 as SGHRS and CDR2 as YFSETQ.